Following are 23 T cell receptor beta chains from one sample sequenced in a study of cytomegalovirus exposure and HLA in healthy donors. The PCR was carried out with 60 Vbeta primers and 13 Jbeta primers. The protocol was immunoSEQ multiplex PCR, while the TCRdb copy is restricted to in-frame clones and leaves out a portion. The data show roughly 250,000 clones, under 90% seen once. Material: PBMCs. Receptors were obtained from a girl aged 2 to 9 in good health and CMV-seronegative.

J is TRBJ2-3 and V is TRBV10-3; D is undetermined. V was shortened by 0 bases and J by 2 bases, with 12 bases between the two germline ends. There are 16 residues in the CDR3. Germline CDR1 reads ENHRY; CDR2 reads SYGVKD. The CDR3 reads CAISESTRRLTDTQYF. For the CDR3, the DNA is TGTGCCATCAGTGAGTCAACCCGGCGGCTCACAGATACGCAGTATTTT.

The chain uses TRBV6-5 and TRBJ1-4, with D possibly matching TRBD1 (6 bases). CDR1 is MNHEY, CDR2 SVGAGI, per germline. This CDR3 is 15 amino acids long. Trimming shortened V by 0 bases and J by 10 bases, and 15 bases separated the two germline ends. CDR3 DNA: TGTGCCAGCAGTTACTCGATTCCCCTGGGGGCAAAACTGTTTTTT. It specifies CASSYSIPLGAKLFF.

The V gene is TRBV2, the J gene TRBJ1-1; D ambiguous. Trimming shortened V by 6 bases and J by 1 base, and 15 bases separated the two germline ends. CDR1 SNHLY and CDR2 FYNNEI come from the germline V gene. This CDR3 spans 15 amino acids. The CDR3 loop reads CASRASELKNTEAFF. The CDR3 DNA reads TGTGCCAGCAGAGCGAGTGAACTTAAGAACACTGAAGCTTTCTTT. The whole variable domain, remainder taken from reference TRBV2 and TRBJ1-1, is EPEVTQTPSHQVTQMGQEVILRCVPISNHLYFYWYRQILGQKVEFLVSFYNNEISEKSEIFDDQFSVERPDGSNFTLKIRSTKLEDSAMYFCASRASELKNTEAFFGQGTRLTVV.

DNA of the CDR3: TGTGCCAGCAGTACTAGCGGGAGCGAGCAGTACTTC. Translating gives CASSTSGSEQYF. The chain combines TRBV2 with TRBJ2-7; TRBD2 matches at 11 bases. The CDR3 length is 12 residues. Germline V CDR1 and CDR2: SNHLY, FYNNEI. Trimming took 5 bases from V and 6 from J; bases not matched to a gene: 0.

The genes are TRBV27 and TRBJ2-2; D uncertain. V lost 8 bases and J 1 base, leaving 8 bases between the germline ends. This CDR3 comprises 13 residues. From germline, CDR1 is MNHEY and CDR2 SMNVEV (reference sequence). The CDR3 protein is CASQTGNTGELFF. CDR3 in DNA: TGTGCCAGCCAAACGGGGAACACCGGGGAGCTGTTTTTT.

The chain employs TRBV10-1 and TRBJ1-4, with TRBD1 matching over 8 bases. Germline values: CDR1 WNHNN, CDR2 SYGVQD (reference sequence). V dropped 5 bases and J dropped 7; count of bases not matched to a gene: 3. CDR3 length: 13 residues. The CDR3 nucleotides read TGCGCCAGCAGTCGGACAGGGACTGAAAAACTGTTTTTT. Translation: CASSRTGTEKLFF.

The genes are TRBV2 and TRBJ1-5; the D gene is possibly TRBD1 (6 bases). V was clipped by 6 bases and J by 6 bases, with 18 bases between them. The CDR3 consists of 15 residues. Germline V gene lookup returns CDR1 SNHLY and CDR2 FYNNEI. CDR3 bases: TGTGCCAGCAGGGCGGTAGGGGGTTTCGGTCAGCCCCAGCATTTT. Protein product: CASRAVGGFGQPQHF.

The rearrangement links TRBV7-9 to TRBJ2-7; 7 nucleotides match TRBD2. Germline-derived CDR1 and CDR2 are SEHNR and FQNEAQ (reference sequence). The V and J ends lost 11 bases and 3 bases, in that order; junction bases with no gene match: 10. The CDR3 covers 13 residues. The CDR3 DNA is TGTGCCTATGGGGAGGGTCTAGGCTACGAGCAGTACTTC. Protein sequence: CAYGEGLGYEQYF.

The J gene is TRBJ2-7, the V gene TRBV5-4, with D perhaps TRBD1 (6 bases). The CDR3 sequence is 15 residues long. With 3 bases removed from V and 5 bases from J, the gap between germline ends came to 18 bases. CDR1 SGHNT and CDR2 YYREEE come from the germline V gene (reference sequence). CDR3 coding DNA: TGTGCCAGCAGCTCCCGGGACACATCACGCCACGAGCAGTACTTC. Amino acids: CASSSRDTSRHEQYF.

The CDR3 sequence is CASRRNTGELFF. As DNA, the CDR3 is TGTGCCAGCAGGCGGAACACCGGGGAGCTGTTTTTT. The chain carries TRBV9 and TRBJ2-2; D call uncertain. CDR3 length equals 12 residues. Trimming took 5 bases from V and 1 from J, leaving 3 bases between them. Per the germline V gene, CDR1 is SGDLS and CDR2 is YYNGEE.

The genes are TRBV19 and TRBJ1-1; D perhaps matches TRBD1 (6 bases). The CDR3 has 13 amino acids. The germline CDR1 and CDR2 sequences are LNHDA and SQIVND (reference sequence). Trimming left V 6 bases short and J 2 bases short, with 10 bases between. CDR3 DNA: TGTGCCAGTAGGGACAGTAGAAACACTGAAGCTTTCTTT. Translated, it gives CASRDSRNTEAFF.

The CDR3 DNA is TGTGCCAGCAGTTTCAACAGGGAGAGTCAGCCCCAGCATTTT. It codes for CASSFNRESQPQHF. The chain uses TRBV27 and TRBJ1-5, with D possibly being TRBD1 (6 bases). Trimming stripped 3 bases from V and 6 bases from J, with 12 bases between. In germline, CDR1 is MNHEY, CDR2 SMNVEV (reference sequence). The CDR3 contains 14 residues.

This sequence joins TRBV7-9 and TRBJ1-1; D might be TRBD1 (5 bases). The CDR3 sequence is 12 residues long. V gave up 4 bases and J gave up 6 bases, with 9 bases separating them. Germline CDR1 reads SEHNR; CDR2 reads FQNEAQ (reference sequence). The CDR3 DNA sequence: TGTGCCAGCAGCTCCCAGGGTTCTGAAGCTTTCTTT. Translating gives CASSSQGSEAFF.

V usage is TRBV30 and J usage is TRBJ2-7, with 9 bases fitting TRBD1. The CDR3 runs 14 residues. J gave up 2 bases and V 2 bases, and 4 bases lay outside the gene matches. The germline CDR1 and CDR2 sequences are GTSNPN and SVGIG (reference sequence). CDR3 sequence reads: CAWSPGTGPYEQYF. In DNA, the CDR3 is TGTGCCTGGAGTCCCGGGACAGGGCCCTACGAGCAGTACTTC.

J is TRBJ2-5 and V is TRBV2, with D possibly TRBD1 on 6 matching bases. Germline V gene lookup returns CDR1 SNHLY and CDR2 FYNNEI. This CDR3 is built from 15 residues. Trimming took off 8 bases at V and 9 bases at J, with 25 bases between the two ends. CDR3 nucleotide sequence: TGTGCCAGCTCTACGGCGGAGGACAGCCCATTGGCCCAGTACTTC. Translation: CASSTAEDSPLAQYF.

This chain links TRBV28 with TRBJ1-1; weak D call: TRBD1 (5 bases). V lost 3 bases, J lost 8 bases, and 10 bases lay in between. The germline V gene encodes CDR1 MDHEN and CDR2 SYDVKM. This CDR3 region has 12 residues. CDR3 loop: CASSLQGGEAFF. The DNA of the CDR3 is TGTGCCAGCAGTTTGCAGGGAGGAGAAGCTTTCTTT.

V usage is TRBV7-2 and J usage is TRBJ1-1; D is undetermined. This CDR3 contains 15 residues. Trimming left V 0 bases short and J 0 bases short, with 8 bases between. CDR1 is SGHTA, CDR2 FQGNSA, per germline. This CDR3 reads CASSLAAVLNTEAFF. The CDR3 DNA reads TGTGCCAGCAGCTTAGCGGCGGTGCTGAACACTGAAGCTTTCTTT.

Only one count was recorded for this clone. Other nucleotide sequences in the sample specify the same CDR3. The gene calls are TRBV29-1 and TRBJ1-1; D gene unclear. This CDR3 spans 10 amino acids. The germline V gene encodes CDR1 SQVTM and CDR2 ANQGSEA. The ends were cut back, 4 bases at V and 3 bases at J, with 3 bases in the middle. The CDR3 nucleotides are TGCAGCGTTGCGGACACTGAAGCTTTCTTT. This translates into CSVADTEAFF.

This chain connects TRBV29-1 to TRBJ2-7, with TRBD2 identical over 8 bases. Germline CDR1 and CDR2: SQVTM and ANQGSEA. The CDR3 length is 14 residues. J gave up 4 bases and V 6 bases, and 11 bases lay outside the gene matches. The CDR3: CSVDQGLGSYEQYF. In DNA, the CDR3 is TGCAGCGTCGACCAGGGACTAGGGTCTTACGAGCAGTACTTC.

The chain is built from TRBV14 and TRBJ2-6; the match to TRBD1 covers 9 bases. From germline, CDR1 is SGHDN and CDR2 FVKESK. Trimming removed 3 bases from V and 1 base from J; junction bases left unmatched: 10. The CDR3 has 19 residues. Written as DNA, the CDR3 is TGTGCCAGCAGCCAGAGCCGGGACAGGGCGCCTTCTGGGGCCAACGTCCTGACTTTC. Residues: CASSQSRDRAPSGANVLTF.

The chain is built from TRBV6-1 and TRBJ1-5, with 7 positions matching TRBD1. Germline values: CDR1 MNHNS, CDR2 SASEGT. V gave up 4 bases and J gave up 6 bases; unmatched junction bases: 9. The CDR3 covers 15 residues. CDR3 sequence: CASSGDRAVRQPQHF. The CDR3 DNA reads as TGTGCCAGCAGTGGAGACAGGGCGGTGCGTCAGCCCCAGCATTTT.

This clone came up once. CDR3 sequence reads: CASSLTSGRAILPNQPQHF. CDR3 sequence (DNA): TGTGCCAGCAGCCTCACCTCCGGGCGGGCGATCCTCCCTAATCAGCCCCAGCATTTT. The V and J genes are TRBV7-8 and TRBJ1-5; D uncertain. This CDR3 has 19 amino acids. Germline loops: CDR1 SGHVS, CDR2 FQNEAQ. V was clipped by 5 bases and J by 4 bases, with 27 bases between them.

The chain has TRBV23-1 and TRBJ1-1; 7 nucleotides match TRBD1. TRBV23-1 is an open reading frame whose function is uncertain. The CDR3 sequence is 13 residues long. Trimming took 4 bases from V and 7 from J; bases not matched to a gene: 6. As DNA, the CDR3 is TGCGCCAGCAGTCCCGGACAGGTCGGTGAAGCTTTCTTT. Translating it yields CASSPGQVGEAFF.